These 8 T cell receptor beta chains were sequenced from one sample in a study of CD8 T cells in Susac syndrome (dated 2019 in TCRdb). Preparation of the library involved the immunoSEQ multiplex PCR assay. RNA was extracted using the RNeasy kit, and roughly 0.5 to 1 microgram was reverse transcribed with random hexamers. TCRdb applied fastp at Q25 and MiXCR to the public reads, then kept only in-frame beta chains. Each entry merges the rows of one CDR3 protein and shows their most common DNA and genes. Across this sample there are 150,000 or so distinct CDR3 sequences, with 94% seen only once. The ten largest clonotypes hold almost 0.095% of the sample. Sequencing input: CD4+ T cells from PBMCs. The receptor set was obtained from a human donor with multiple sclerosis.

This chain links TRBV14 with TRBJ2-7, with 9 bases identical to TRBD2. This CDR3 spans 20 amino acids. The germline V gene encodes CDR1 SGHDN and CDR2 FVKESK. The V and J ends lost 0 bases and 3 bases, in that order; junction bases with no gene match: 18. CDR3 region: CASSQDHVGLATLHIYEQYF. As DNA, the CDR3 is TGTGCCAGCAGCCAAGATCACGTAGGACTAGCGACATTACACATCTACGAGCAGTACTTC.

This chain connects TRBV5-1 to TRBJ1-1, with D uncertain. V was trimmed by 0 bases and J by 3 bases, leaving 6 bases between them. The CDR3 length is 13 residues. The V gene's germline CDR1 is SGHRS and CDR2 YFSETQ. The DNA of the CDR3 is TGCGCCAGCAGCTTGGCCGGGGACACTGAAGCTTTCTTT. It encodes CASSLAGDTEAFF.

The chain recombines TRBV7-2 with TRBJ2-3; D unresolved. The CDR3 is 14 residues long. The V gene lost 5 bases and the J gene lost 5 bases, with 14 bases spanning the gap. CDR1 is SGHTA and CDR2 is FQGNSA in the germline V gene. The CDR3, as DNA: TGTGCCAGCAGCAAAGGCCAGGTTGGAGATACGCAGTATTTT. Amino acid sequence: CASSKGQVGDTQYF.

V gene TRBV11-2 combines with J gene TRBJ2-1, with 8 nucleotides matching TRBD1. The CDR3 runs 17 residues. Germline V CDR1 and CDR2: SGHAT, FQNNGV. V lost 6 bases, J lost 15 bases, and 25 bases stayed unmatched. The CDR3 DNA sequence: TGTGCCAGCAGGATACCGGGACAGGTTAGTCATGGAGAGCTTCCGTTCTTC. Translation gives CASRIPGQVSHGELPFF. Based on the CDR3 plus reference TRBV11-2 and TRBJ2-1, the full variable domain is EAGVAQSPRYKIIEKRQSVAFWCNPISGHATLYWYQQILGQGPKLLIQFQNNGVVDDSQLPKDRFSAERLKGVDSTLKIQPAKLEDSAVYLCASRIPGQVSHGELPFFGPGTRLTVL.

CDR3: CASSLRSTMNTEAFF. DNA for the CDR3: TGTGCCAGCAGCTTAAGGTCCACGATGAACACTGAAGCTTTCTTT. This chain joins TRBV7-2 and TRBJ1-1; D remains unclear. The CDR3 runs 15 residues. Germline values: CDR1 SGHTA, CDR2 FQGNSA. With 2 bases removed from V and 0 bases from J, the gap between germline ends came to 10 bases.

The chain employs TRBV2 and TRBJ2-5; 9 bases are shared with TRBD1. Trimming took 5 bases from V and 4 from J; bases not matched to a gene: 11. The CDR3 sequence is 16 residues long. Per germline, CDR1 SNHLY and CDR2 FYNNEI. The CDR3 DNA sequence: TGTGCCAGCAGTCCCGGGACAGGGACCCCTCCAGAGACCCAGTACTTC. It is translated as CASSPGTGTPPETQYF. The variable domain in full, with the rest retrieved from reference TRBV2 and TRBJ2-5, is EPEVTQTPSHQVTQMGQEVILRCVPISNHLYFYWYRQILGQKVEFLVSFYNNEISEKSEIFDDQFSVERPDGSNFTLKIRSTKLEDSAMYFCASSPGTGTPPETQYFGPGTRLLVL.

The gene calls are TRBV4-2 and TRBJ2-1; 11 bases match TRBD2. Germline trimming cut 4 bases from V and 5 bases from J; bases unmatched to any gene: 10. CDR3 size: 17 residues. Germline CDR1 reads LGHNA; CDR2 reads YNFKEQ. This CDR3 is CASSRGTSGEMNNEQFF. DNA of the CDR3: TGTGCCAGCAGCCGTGGGACTAGCGGAGAAATGAACAATGAGCAGTTCTTC.

The rearrangement joins TRBV5-1 to TRBJ2-7, with a tentative D call TRBD1 (6 bases). The CDR3 consists of 14 residues. Trimming took 4 bases from V and 6 from J, leaving 17 bases between them. Germline V gene lookup returns CDR1 SGHRS and CDR2 YFSETQ. The CDR3 loop reads CASSPRGGSGEQYF. CDR3 in DNA: TGCGCCAGCAGCCCGCGAGGGGGATCTGGCGAGCAGTACTTC.